This TCR beta chain was sequenced in a study of naive and memory T cell subsets. Whole-study findings and limits: Especially in CD8 cells, naive repertoires contained a few larger clonotypes, possibly CD45RA-re-expressing memory cells. Over 95% of naive TCR sequences appeared only once after error correction, unlike memory subsets. From naive to CM, EM and EMRA, diversity decreased and Gini increased.

Both TRBC1 and TRBC2 were covered by a beta constant-region primer of two equimolar oligonucleotides. TCRdb passed the UMI-ligation and nested PCR reads through MiXCR, listing each CDR3 protein once. The sample lists 120,000 to 150,000 distinct CDR3 sequences; 15% to 20% were seen once. A word on this clonotype: The antigen is undetermined.

Four subsets defined by CD45RA and CD27 were sorted after CD3, CD4, CD8 and live/dead staining. Material for sequencing was naive CD4+ T cells from blood. This TCR derives from a human donor in good health.

The CDR3 loop reads CASSLGQEDYEQYF. CDR3 in DNA: TGCGCCAGCAGCTTAGGGCAGGAAGACTACGAGCAGTACTTC. The chain combines TRBV5-1 with TRBJ2-7; D ambiguous. The germline V and J ends were trimmed by 2 bases and 3 bases, with 12 bases remaining between them. The germline V gene has CDR1 SGHRS and CDR2 YFSETQ. The CDR3 contains 14 residues.